What follows is one T cell receptor (beta chain) and its context. Its antigen remains unidentified. This sample is drawn from a study of shared clonotypes between healthy human individuals. Germline lookup yields CDR1 SGHTA and CDR2 FQGNSA. Trimming removed 3 bases from V and 5 bases from J; junction bases left unmatched: 10. This CDR3 contains 16 residues. Every contributor of samples was a Caucasian grown-up residing in Nashville, Tennessee. Investigators divided CD4+ cells into CD45RA+ naive and CD45RA-negative memory subsets. The data were produced by immunoSEQ multiplex PCR, yet TCRdb's version contains in-frame clones alone and is incomplete. The sample gives 640,000 or so clones, about 78% of which show up once; 1.8% is in the top ten. Study-level findings and limits: Generally, naive subsets (rather than memory subsets) showed larger estimated richness.

Sample: memory CD4+ T cells sorted from blood. The subset: CD45RA-negative fraction. This TCR came from a woman aged 25-40 years in good health. V and J are TRBV7-2 and TRBJ2-5; 9 bases map to TRBD1. In DNA, the CDR3 is TGTGCCAGCAGCTTCGCCGGGACAGGGCTTCGGGAGACCCAGTACTTC. This translates into CASSFAGTGLRETQYF.